This paragraph reports one TCR beta chain. This sample was included in a study of blood T cell repertoires in COVID-19. Trimming removed 1 base from V and 8 bases from J; junction bases left unmatched: 10. CDR3 length: 16 amino acids. In germline, CDR1 is MNHEY, CDR2 SVGAGI. Profiled with immunoSEQ multiplex PCR; TCRdb holds only in-frame clones, not every one. Seen here are approximately 160,000 clones, more than 90% observed once, and the top ten hold over 15%. The chain is built from TRBV6-5 and TRBJ1-2, with 10 bases aligning to TRBD1. The receptor comes from a man in his fifties or sixties with active or convalescent COVID-19. The sequencing sample was made of peripheral blood. The CDR3 DNA reads as TGTGCCAGCAGTTACTTTGATCGACAGGGGGCCACCGGCTACACCTTC. Residues: CASSYFDRQGATGYTF.